What follows are 16 T cell receptor beta chains derived from one specimen sequenced in a study of CD8 T cells in Susac syndrome. Reverse transcription used roughly 0.45 to 1 ug RNA and random hexamers. TCRdb re-analysed the immunoSEQ multiplex PCR reads in MiXCR, keeping a single row per CDR3 protein. The data contain a few hundred thousand distinct CDR3 sequences, around 91% of them singletons. The specimen was CD8+ T cells from PBMCs. These receptors were collected from a human donor with multiple sclerosis.

This clonotype was observed a single time. V usage is TRBV30 and J usage is TRBJ2-2; TRBD2 matches 7 bases. J lost 6 bases, V lost 2 bases, and 6 bases had no gene match. This CDR3 is built from 14 residues. Germline CDR1 and CDR2: GTSNPN and SVGIG (reference sequence). CDR3 residues: CAWSSGVKSGELFF. The DNA of the CDR3 is TGTGCCTGGAGTAGCGGGGTGAAGTCCGGGGAGCTGTTTTTT.

Worth noting for this clonotype: A junction boundary mismatches the germline segment, possibly from a read error. J is TRBJ2-1 and V is TRBV6-4; tentatively, D is TRBD2 (5 bases). This CDR3 has 15 amino acids. The V gene's germline CDR1 is MRHNA and CDR2 SNTAGT. DNA for the CDR3: TGTGCCAGCAGAGACTGGGAGTCCCCCTACAATGAGCAGTTCTTC. It yields the protein CASRDWESPYNEQFF.

This chain uses TRBV7-6 with TRBJ2-1; either TRBD1 or TRBD2 may supply D (6 bases each). The length of the CDR3 is 12 residues. V was shortened by 4 bases and J by 13 bases, with 14 bases between the two germline ends. Germline CDR1 and CDR2: SGHVS and FNYEAQ. The CDR3 protein is CASSSAHGGQFF. The CDR3 DNA reads TGTGCCAGCAGCTCAGCTCACGGGGGCCAGTTCTTC.

This clonotype has only a few counts. The chain uses TRBV6-1 and TRBJ2-4; D might be TRBD2 (5 bases). The germline V gene has CDR1 MNHNS and CDR2 SASEGT. The CDR3 sequence is 12 residues long. Deletions cut 3 bases from V and 7 bases from J, with 7 bases between. The CDR3 protein is CASSDPGNIQYF. The DNA of the CDR3 is TGTGCCAGCAGTGATCCGGGGAACATTCAGTACTTC.

The chain carries TRBV4-1 and TRBJ2-5, with a possible D match to TRBD1 (5 bases). The CDR3 consists of 14 residues. Germline V gives CDR1 MGHRA, CDR2 YSYEKL. Trimming left V 1 base short and J 5 bases short, with 11 bases between. The CDR3 here is CASSQGQRGETQYF. CDR3 bases: TGCGCCAGCAGCCAAGGACAGCGCGGTGAGACCCAGTACTTC.

The chain is built from TRBV28 and TRBJ2-6; D may match TRBD1 or TRBD2 (5 bases each). CDR3 size: 17 residues. Trimming removed 5 bases at V and 1 base at J, with 15 bases between. Germline V lookup: CDR1 MDHEN, CDR2 SYDVKM. The CDR3 coding sequence is TGTGCCAGCAGTCAGTCCGTGAGGGGATCTGGGGCCAACGTCCTGACTTTC. Translated, it gives CASSQSVRGSGANVLTF.

The chain uses TRBV7-8 and TRBJ1-4; no definite D call. V was clipped by 4 bases and J by 5 bases, with 8 bases between them. The CDR3 extends over 13 amino acids. Germline V lookup: CDR1 SGHVS, CDR2 FQNEAQ. CDR3 nucleotide sequence: TGTGCCAGCAGCTACGACGGGAATGAAAAACTGTTTTTT. Translated: CASSYDGNEKLFF.

The genes are TRBV7-2 and TRBJ2-3; 15 bases line up with TRBD2. Losses at the gene ends were 0 bases for V and 0 bases for J; bases not matched to a gene: 7. CDR3 size: 20 residues. Germline assignment: CDR1 SGHTA and CDR2 FQGNSA. The CDR3 DNA reads as TGTGCCAGCAGCTTAGCCCCCAGGACTAGCGGGGGGGCGAGCACAGATACGCAGTATTTT. This codes for CASSLAPRTSGGASTDTQYF.

The V gene is TRBV15, the J gene TRBJ2-6; no definite D call. V was pared by 0 bases and J by 0 bases, with 6 bases between. This CDR3 is built from 16 residues. Germline V gene lookup returns CDR1 LNHNV and CDR2 YYDKDF (reference sequence). The CDR3 DNA is TGTGCCACCAGCAGAGATGGGGACTCTGGGGCCAACGTCCTGACTTTC. It translates to CATSRDGDSGANVLTF.

The J gene is TRBJ2-3, the V gene TRBV4-3, with TRBD1 matching over 7 bases. With 3 bases clipped from V and 0 bases from J, the junction kept 6 bases outside the gene matches. Germline values: CDR1 LGHNA, CDR2 YSLEER. The CDR3 consists of 16 residues. The CDR3 loop reads CASSHTRDSSTDTQYF. CDR3 nucleotide sequence: TGCGCCAGCAGCCATACCCGGGACAGTAGCACAGATACGCAGTATTTT.

The J gene is TRBJ1-2, the V gene TRBV28, with TRBD1 as a possible D gene (6 bases). The V gene's germline CDR1 is MDHEN and CDR2 SYDVKM. The CDR3 has 15 residues. The ends were cut back, 5 bases at V and 6 bases at J, with 19 bases in the middle. This CDR3 is CASSPDSGTDNGYTF. DNA of the CDR3: TGTGCCAGCAGTCCGGACAGCGGCACGGATAATGGCTACACCTTC.

Only one count was recorded for this clonotype. The rearrangement joins TRBV27 to TRBJ1-2; no clear D gene. Germline CDR1 is MNHEY and CDR2 is SMNVEV (reference sequence). V lost 0 bases to trimming and J lost 2 bases, with 13 bases between them. This CDR3 spans 16 amino acids. The CDR3 is CASSLSRSDWNYGYTF. CDR3 nucleotides: TGTGCCAGCAGTTTATCGCGGTCAGACTGGAACTATGGCTACACCTTC.

This clonotype has just a few counts. This chain links TRBV11-2 with TRBJ2-3, with 9 positions matching TRBD2. The CDR3 spans 15 residues. Germline-derived CDR1 and CDR2 are SGHAT and FQNNGV. After removal of 3 bases from V and 2 bases from J, the junction contained 3 bases not matched to a gene. This chain's CDR3 is CASSFVAGDTDTQYF. The CDR3 DNA follows: TGTGCCAGCAGCTTCGTAGCGGGGGACACAGATACGCAGTATTTT.

The chain employs TRBV2 and TRBJ2-3; TRBD2 matches at 12 bases. Germline CDR1 is SNHLY and CDR2 is FYNNEI. The J segment lost 2 bases and the V segment lost 5 bases, leaving 14 bases of the junction unmatched. The CDR3 runs to 19 residues. CDR3 protein: CASSCDGTSGLCPTDTQYF. CDR3 bases: TGTGCCAGCAGTTGTGATGGGACTAGCGGGTTGTGCCCCACAGATACGCAGTATTTT.

Here the CDR3 DNA reads TGTGCCAGCAGCTACGGTGGAGATGACTATGGCTACACCTTC. The encoded protein is CASSYGGDDYGYTF. The chain combines TRBV7-3 with TRBJ1-2; D uncertain. V lost 4 bases and J 3 bases, leaving 12 bases between the germline ends. The CDR3 loop spans 14 amino acids. Germline V CDR1 and CDR2: SGHTA, FQGTGA.

The chain combines TRBV10-3 with TRBJ2-1; weak D call: TRBD2 (5 bases). The CDR3 sequence is 14 residues long. The germline gives CDR1 ENHRY, CDR2 SYGVKD. The germline V and J ends were trimmed by 0 bases and 7 bases, with 10 bases remaining between them. The CDR3 coding sequence is TGTGCCATCAGTGAGTCTCCTAGCTTGAATGAGCAGTTCTTC. Translation: CAISESPSLNEQFF.